The clone carrying this T cell receptor (beta chain) turned up a few times. Its antigen is not identified. This record comes from a study of vaccination effects on CD4 cells after COVID-19. The wider study: ViraFEST expansion of antigen-specific CD4+ T cells with viral peptide pools preceded sequencing.

Clones were read by immunoSEQ multiplex PCR, and TCRdb kept only the in-frame ones, dropping some. The table has 65,000 to 80,000 clones, approximately 80% seen once. In germline, CDR1 is SGHKS, CDR2 YYEKEE (reference sequence). This CDR3 is 16 amino acids long. V lost 4 bases and J lost 5; bases outside the gene matches: 9. Once cultured for approximately eleven days, the cells underwent separation to obtain CD4+ T cells. The sequencing used CD4+ T cells from PBMCs cultured without peptide, collected before COVID-19 vaccination. The TCR was taken from a human donor who received a COVID-19 vaccine. The V gene is TRBV5-5, the J gene TRBJ2-5; 12 bases line up with TRBD2. CDR3 in amino acids: CASSLAGGTPGETQYF. The CDR3, as DNA: TGTGCCAGCAGCCTAGCGGGGGGGACTCCCGGGGAGACCCAGTACTTC.